This T cell receptor beta chain was sequenced in a study of T cells in Graves' hyperthyroidism and ophthalmopathy. This clonotype has a count of ten or more. The antigen remains undetermined. There were TCR beta CDR3 regions amplified from RNA transcripts. TCR CDR3 regions were first amplified by RT-PCR with HTBI primers. In TCRdb, the multiplex PCR reads were re-called with MiXCR into one record per CDR3 protein. The sample lists a few hundred thousand distinct CDR3 sequences; 14% to 15% were seen once. The CDR3 runs 14 residues. V was trimmed by 7 bases and J by 9 bases, leaving 19 bases between them. Findings of the study overall: A model of 13 V-J features distinguished ophthalmopathy from stable hyperthyroidism.

This chain joins TRBV12-3 or TRBV12-4 and TRBJ2-1; D is perhaps TRBD1 (5 bases). The specimen sequenced was blood. This TCR came from a woman aged 40 to 50 with Graves' hyperthyroidism that later progressed to Graves' ophthalmopathy. DNA of the CDR3: TGTGCCAGCATCCTGGGGCTAGTAGAGAGTGAGCAGTTCTTC. It translates to CASILGLVESEQFF.